Listed here are 21 T cell receptor beta chains from one sample, sequenced in a study of cytomegalovirus exposure and HLA in healthy donors. Generated by immunoSEQ multiplex PCR, the TCRdb table keeps only in-frame clones and is missing some. Among about 58,000 clones, more than 90% were seen once, and the ten largest hold roughly 1%. The sequencing input was PBMCs. The source of these receptors is a man between 18 and 29 years old in good health and CMV-seronegative.

The rearrangement joins TRBV19 to TRBJ2-1; 12 bases are shared with TRBD1. The CDR3 runs to 14 residues. Germline CDR1 reads LNHDA; CDR2 reads SQIVND (reference sequence). V dropped 5 bases and J dropped 10; count of bases not matched to a gene: 6. The CDR3 bases are TGTGCCAGTAGTTGGGGACAGGGGGCCTGGGAGCAGTTCTTC. Protein product: CASSWGQGAWEQFF.

V is TRBV4-1 and J is TRBJ2-4; TRBD1 is a possible D gene (5 bases). The ends were cut back, 1 base at V and 0 bases at J, with 13 bases in the middle. The CDR3 spans 17 residues. Germline values: CDR1 MGHRA, CDR2 YSYEKL. Here the CDR3 DNA reads TGCGCCAGCAGCCAAGTCGGAGTGGGGCTAGCCAAAAACATTCAGTACTTC. It encodes CASSQVGVGLAKNIQYF.

The CDR3 sequence: CASSGDRAKNIQYF. The CDR3 DNA follows: TGTGCCAGCAGTGGAGACAGGGCCAAAAACATTCAGTACTTC. This chain connects TRBV6-5 to TRBJ2-4; perhaps TRBD1 as D (6 bases). The ends were cut back, 5 bases at V and 1 base at J, with 9 bases in the middle. The CDR3 covers 14 residues. CDR1 is MNHEY and CDR2 is SVGAGI in the germline V gene.

The V call is TRBV20-1, the J call TRBJ1-1, with D uncertain. This CDR3 contains 11 residues. Germline assignment: CDR1 DFQATT and CDR2 SNEGSKA (reference sequence). With 6 bases removed from V and 3 bases from J, the gap between germline ends came to 8 bases. DNA of the CDR3: TGCAGTGCCCTGCGTTACACTGAAGCTTTCTTT. This sequence encodes CSALRYTEAFF.

V is TRBV10-3 and J is TRBJ2-7, with 13 bases fitting TRBD2. CDR1 and CDR2 (germline): ENHRY, SYGVKD. Trimming removed 4 bases from V and 6 bases from J; junction bases left unmatched: 0. This CDR3 contains 13 residues. CDR3 DNA sequence: TGTGCCATCAGTGGGACTAGCGGGAGCGAGCAGTACTTC. This encodes CAISGTSGSEQYF.

CDR3 DNA sequence: TGTGCCAGCAGCGAAACAGGGAATGGCTACACCTTC. Translation: CASSETGNGYTF. This chain connects TRBV5-4 to TRBJ1-2, with D possibly being TRBD1 (6 bases). Trimming stripped 4 bases from V and 6 bases from J, with 10 bases between. Germline-derived CDR1 and CDR2 are SGHNT and YYREEE (reference sequence). The CDR3 sequence is 12 residues long.

The rearrangement uses TRBV28 and TRBJ2-5; the D gene is possibly TRBD2 (6 bases). The CDR3 length is 12 residues. V was clipped by 6 bases and J by 5 bases, with 10 bases between them. Per germline, CDR1 MDHEN and CDR2 SYDVKM. The CDR3 nucleotides read TGTGCCAGCAGCGGAGGGGCGGAGACCCAGTACTTC. This encodes CASSGGAETQYF.

The rearrangement links TRBV6-1 to TRBJ2-1; TRBD2 matches 9 bases. This CDR3 region has 17 residues. The ends lost 0 bases at V and 6 bases at J; junction bases unmatched: 9. Per the germline V gene, CDR1 is MNHNS and CDR2 is SASEGT. The DNA of the CDR3 is TGTGCCAGCAGTGAAGCCGTAGCGGGAGTGGAATCCAATGAGCAGTTCTTC. It yields the protein CASSEAVAGVESNEQFF.

This clone was seen a single time. The chain carries TRBV4-1 and TRBJ2-1; TRBD2 is a possible D gene (6 bases). With 1 base removed from V and 4 bases from J, the gap between germline ends came to 11 bases. This CDR3 spans 15 amino acids. CDR1 is MGHRA and CDR2 is YSYEKL in the germline V gene. The CDR3 protein is CASSQAGSGYNEQFF. The CDR3 DNA reads TGCGCCAGCAGCCAAGCAGGTAGCGGTTACAATGAGCAGTTCTTC.

CDR3 nucleotide sequence: TGCGCCAGCAGCCAACCCCCGGATGAGCAGTTCTTC. This encodes CASSQPPDEQFF. The J gene is TRBJ2-1, the V gene TRBV4-1, with D hard to call. The germline gives CDR1 MGHRA, CDR2 YSYEKL. Deletions cut 2 bases from V and 8 bases from J, with 7 bases between. The CDR3 is 12 amino acids.

The genes are TRBV10-3 and TRBJ2-5; 7 bases agree with TRBD2. From germline, CDR1 is ENHRY and CDR2 SYGVKD. J gave up 5 bases and V 3 bases, and 0 bases lay outside the gene matches. The CDR3 length is 12 residues. The CDR3 loop is CAISDGGETQYF. The CDR3, as DNA: TGTGCCATCAGTGACGGGGGGGAGACCCAGTACTTC.

The chain couples TRBV5-4 to TRBJ2-7; TRBD2 matches at 13 bases. J was trimmed by 4 bases and V by 3 bases; bases with no gene match: 7. Germline CDR1 reads SGHNT; CDR2 reads YYREEE (reference sequence). The CDR3 runs to 16 residues. The CDR3, as DNA: TGTGCCAGCAGCTCCGAGGGACTAGCGGGGTCTTACGAGCAGTACTTC. Translation gives CASSSEGLAGSYEQYF.

The rearrangement links TRBV30 to TRBJ1-1; D remains unclear. Trimming took 2 bases from V and 0 from J, leaving 7 bases between them. CDR1 and CDR2 (germline): GTSNPN, SVGIG (reference sequence). This CDR3 comprises 13 residues. As DNA, the CDR3 is TGTGCCTGGAGTCCGCACATGAACACTGAAGCTTTCTTT. This sequence encodes CAWSPHMNTEAFF.

The DNA of the CDR3 is TGTGCCAGCAGCGTAGGACAGGGGGCGAACACTGAAGCTTTCTTT. It is translated as CASSVGQGANTEAFF. V is TRBV9 and J is TRBJ1-1; 10 bases fit TRBD1. This CDR3 is built from 15 residues. V shed 0 bases, J shed 1 base, and the junction held 0 bases outside the gene matches. The V gene's germline CDR1 is SGDLS and CDR2 YYNGEE.

V and J are TRBV27 and TRBJ2-7; no clear D. Germline CDR1 is MNHEY and CDR2 is SMNVEV (reference sequence). The V gene lost 6 bases and the J gene lost 2 bases, with 20 bases spanning the gap. The CDR3 is 16 amino acids. CDR3 in amino acids: CASSASDAVTPYEQYF. The CDR3 bases are TGTGCCAGCAGCGCCTCTGACGCAGTGACTCCCTACGAGCAGTACTTC.

The chain carries TRBV5-5 and TRBJ1-4, with TRBD1 identical over 9 bases. CDR3 length: 19 amino acids. Germline lookup yields CDR1 SGHKS and CDR2 YYEKEE (reference sequence). The junction had 12 bases not matched to a gene; V was cut back by 0 bases and J by 3 bases. CDR3 nucleotide sequence: TGTGCCAGCAGCTTGGACCCGGGGACAGGGATCGTCTCTAATGAAAAACTGTTTTTT. Residues: CASSLDPGTGIVSNEKLFF. Together with reference TRBV5-5 and TRBJ1-4, the CDR3 gives the full variable domain: DAGVTQSPTHLIKTRGQQVTLRCSPISGHKSVSWYQQVLGQGPQFIFQYYEKEERGRGNFPDRFSARQFPNYSSELNVNALLLGDSALYLCASSLDPGTGIVSNEKLFFGSGTQLSVL.

This chain links TRBV21-1 with TRBJ2-7; the DNA was not used to check the table's D call, TRBD2. TRBV21-1 is designated a pseudogene. This CDR3 spans 17 amino acids. The CDR3 loop is CASSTSLAGLSAYEQYF. The DNA of the CDR3 is TGTGCCAGCAGCACCTCTCTAGCGGGCCTGTCGGCCTACGAGCAGTACTTC.

This clone appeared a single time. The chain combines TRBV5-6 with TRBJ2-7; D perhaps matches TRBD1 (6 bases). Germline V CDR1 and CDR2: SGHDT, YYEEEE. CDR3 length equals 14 residues. Trimming took off 2 bases at V and 2 bases at J, with 11 bases between the two ends. As DNA, the CDR3 is TGTGCCAGCAGCTTACGCGGACAGACCTACGAGCAGTACTTC. Protein sequence: CASSLRGQTYEQYF.

V usage is TRBV28 and J usage is TRBJ2-7; TRBD2 might be the D (5 bases). The germline V gene encodes CDR1 MDHEN and CDR2 SYDVKM. This CDR3 region has 14 residues. V lost 2 bases to trimming and J lost 6 bases, with 14 bases between them. The DNA of the CDR3 is TGTGCCAGCAGTTTAGAGGTTGGAGGACGCGAGCAGTACTTC. Amino acids: CASSLEVGGREQYF.

V usage is TRBV11-3 and J usage is TRBJ2-1; unclear D gene. The CDR3 is 15 residues long. In germline, CDR1 is SGHNT, CDR2 YENEEA. V lost 4 bases, J lost 5 bases, and 15 bases lay in between. DNA for the CDR3: TGTGCCAGCAGCTCTTCTGGAACTATACACAATGAGCAGTTCTTC. It is translated as CASSSSGTIHNEQFF.

The chain uses TRBV4-2 and TRBJ2-3, with 8 bases matching TRBD2. The CDR3 covers 17 residues. The V and J ends lost 0 bases and 6 bases, in that order; junction bases with no gene match: 11. Germline V CDR1 and CDR2: LGHNA, YNFKEQ. The CDR3 here is CASSQDTAGGPQDTQYF. The DNA of the CDR3 is TGTGCCAGCAGCCAAGACACCGCGGGAGGCCCCCAGGATACGCAGTATTTT.